This T cell receptor (beta chain) was sequenced for a study of cytomegalovirus exposure and HLA in healthy donors. Looking at the study overall: The study placed around 85% of its 350 to 400 genotyped donors in the Caucasian-associated ancestry cluster. Findings and limits, study-wide: One variant, a missense change in DCLRE1C, was linked in a later analysis to TCR beta V- and J-gene trimming. Overall, approximately 150 TCR beta chains were annotated as cytomegalovirus-associated. An analysis done earlier found most TCR beta V segments productive about 90% or about 30% of the time.

V was clipped by 0 bases and J by 2 bases, with 8 bases between them. In germline, CDR1 is SGDLS, CDR2 YYNGEE. The CDR3 is 14 residues long. Regarding this clone: Its cognate antigen is unknown.

PCR used 60 Vbeta primers and 13 Jbeta primers. Produced via immunoSEQ multiplex PCR; TCRdb's table is partial and in-frame only. The data show under 40,000 clones, 85% to 95% seen once. The V and J genes are TRBV9 and TRBJ1-2; possible D gene TRBD1, 5 bases. The TCR comes from a woman aged 18-29 years in good health and CMV-seronegative. Material: PBMCs. The CDR3 region is CASSVGGGNYGYTF. CDR3 DNA: TGTGCCAGCAGCGTAGGCGGGGGAAACTATGGCTACACCTTC.